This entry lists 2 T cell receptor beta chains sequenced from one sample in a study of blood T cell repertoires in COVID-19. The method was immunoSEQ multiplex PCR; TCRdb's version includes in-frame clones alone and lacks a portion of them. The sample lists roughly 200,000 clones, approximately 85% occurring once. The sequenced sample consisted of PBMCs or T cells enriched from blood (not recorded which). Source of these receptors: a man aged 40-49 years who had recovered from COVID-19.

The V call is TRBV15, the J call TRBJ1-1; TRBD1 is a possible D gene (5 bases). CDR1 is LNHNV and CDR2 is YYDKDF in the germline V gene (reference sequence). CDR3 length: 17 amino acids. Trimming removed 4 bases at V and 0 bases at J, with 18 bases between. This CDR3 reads CATSKWTPVILNTEAFF. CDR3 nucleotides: TGTGCCACCAGCAAATGGACACCCGTCATCCTGAACACTGAAGCTTTCTTT.

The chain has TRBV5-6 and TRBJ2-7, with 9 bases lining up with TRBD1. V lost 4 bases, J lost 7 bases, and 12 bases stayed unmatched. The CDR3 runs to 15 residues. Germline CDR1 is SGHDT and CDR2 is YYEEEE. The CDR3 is CASSRWGQGYREQYF. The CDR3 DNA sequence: TGTGCCAGCAGCCGGTGGGGACAGGGTTACCGGGAGCAGTACTTC.